The 3 T cell receptor beta chains below were found in one sample sequenced in a study of blood T cell repertoires in COVID-19. Profiling relied on immunoSEQ multiplex PCR, and the TCRdb table lists in-frame clones only, not all of them. The table lists 650,000 to 800,000 clones, 75% to 90% of them singletons. Specimen: peripheral blood. The receptors stem from a woman aged 18-29 years with acute or convalescent COVID-19.

The chain couples TRBV9 to TRBJ2-3; TRBD1 matches 7 bases. Germline values: CDR1 SGDLS, CDR2 YYNGEE. The CDR3 loop spans 14 amino acids. V lost 4 bases and J lost 8; bases outside the gene matches: 10. CDR3 in DNA: TGTGCCAGCAGCCCGACAGGGTTTTCTTCTACGCAGTATTTT. As protein: CASSPTGFSSTQYF.

This clone was picked up one time. The rearrangement joins TRBV11-2 to TRBJ2-3; 8 bases are a match to TRBD1. The germline V gene has CDR1 SGHAT and CDR2 FQNNGV. CDR3 size: 17 residues. Trimming removed 0 bases from V and 2 bases from J; junction bases left unmatched: 7. The DNA of the CDR3 is TGTGCCAGCAGCTTAGAGGTGATGACAGGGGCCACAGATACGCAGTATTTT. Its translation: CASSLEVMTGATDTQYF.

V is TRBV29-1 and J is TRBJ2-3, with TRBD2 as a possible D gene (6 bases). Germline lookup yields CDR1 SQVTM and CDR2 ANQGSEA. CDR3 size: 12 residues. For the CDR3, the DNA is TGCAGTGTGGAGGGGCCCACAGATACGCAGTATTTT. It specifies CSVEGPTDTQYF.